These T cell receptor beta chains were read from a single sample in a study of a mutant IDH1 vaccine in newly diagnosed glioma. These TCRs are of unknown antigen specificity. TCRdb's copy holds only in-frame clones and misses some; the assay was immunoSEQ multiplex PCR. The data show approximately 50,000 clones, with roughly four fifths seen just once and more than 3% held by the top ten. Sequenced here: PBMCs, sampled from a glioma patient whose treatment included an IDH1 peptide vaccine. These receptors came from a woman aged 45 to 65 with glioma. Each CDR3 is given with its conserved first and last residue. Fields, in order: D gene, V gene, J gene, clone size, CDR3 protein, CDR3 DNA. The D gene is left open where the match is weak. Size values are once, few and many counts, or a class for expanded clones, and some rows have none.

D gene: TRBD1
V gene: TRBV13
J gene: TRBJ1-2
clone size: .
CDR3 protein: CASSRRDSGNYGYTF
CDR3 DNA: TGTGCCAGCAGCCGACGGGACAGCGGAAACTATGGCTACACCTTC

D gene: TRBD1
V gene: TRBV10-3
J gene: TRBJ2-1
clone size: .
CDR3 protein: CAIGTGAYNEQFF
CDR3 DNA: TGTGCCATTGGGACAGGGGCGTACAATGAGCAGTTCTTC

D gene: .
V gene: TRBV4-2
J gene: TRBJ2-7
clone size: .
CDR3 protein: CASSHLAPGEQYF
CDR3 DNA: TGTGCCAGCAGCCATCTGGCCCCGGGGGAGCAGTACTTC

D gene: .
V gene: TRBV9
J gene: TRBJ1-2
clone size: .
CDR3 protein: CASSVDQDGAYGYTF
CDR3 DNA: TGTGCCAGCAGCGTAGATCAGGACGGGGCCTATGGCTACACCTTC

D gene: .
V gene: TRBV27
J gene: TRBJ2-7
clone size: .
CDR3 protein: CASSATGSEQYF
CDR3 DNA: TGTGCCAGCAGCGCCACAGGGTCCGAGCAGTACTTC

D gene: .
V gene: TRBV10-3
J gene: TRBJ1-2
clone size: .
CDR3 protein: CAISESNQGSYTF
CDR3 DNA: TGTGCCATCAGTGAGTCGAACCAGGGGTCTTACACCTTC

D gene: .
V gene: TRBV5-5
J gene: TRBJ1-6
clone size: .
CDR3 protein: CASSSRDSPLHF
CDR3 DNA: TGTGCCAGCAGCTCCCGGGATTCACCCCTCCACTTT

D gene: .
V gene: TRBV28
J gene: TRBJ1-2
clone size: .
CDR3 protein: CASSPPGRNYGYTF
CDR3 DNA: TGTGCCAGCAGTCCACCGGGACGGAACTATGGCTACACCTTC

D gene: TRBD2
V gene: TRBV7-6
J gene: TRBJ2-5
clone size: .
CDR3 protein: CASSLVASGGHQETQYF
CDR3 DNA: TGTGCCAGCAGCTTAGTAGCGAGCGGGGGACATCAAGAGACCCAGTACTTC

D gene: .
V gene: TRBV5-4
J gene: TRBJ1-4
clone size: few
CDR3 protein: CASSHPGAGNEKLFF
CDR3 DNA: TGTGCCAGCAGCCATCCGGGGGCTGGGAACGAAAAACTGTTTTTT

D gene: .
V gene: TRBV27
J gene: TRBJ2-7
clone size: .
CDR3 protein: CASSSSRGGGIYEQYF
CDR3 DNA: TGTGCCAGCAGTTCGTCCAGGGGAGGGGGAATCTACGAGCAGTACTTC

D gene: TRBD1
V gene: TRBV19
J gene: TRBJ1-2
clone size: .
CDR3 protein: CASSQGQANYGYTF
CDR3 DNA: TGTGCCAGTAGTCAAGGACAGGCGAACTATGGCTACACCTTC

D gene: .
V gene: TRBV5-1
J gene: TRBJ1-1
clone size: few
CDR3 protein: CASSLGQGNAFF
CDR3 DNA: TGCGCCAGCAGCTTGGGGCAGGGGAATGCTTTCTTT

D gene: .
V gene: TRBV9
J gene: TRBJ2-7
clone size: .
CDR3 protein: CASSVVDGLYEQYF
CDR3 DNA: TGTGCCAGCAGCGTAGTGGACGGACTCTACGAGCAGTACTTC

D gene: .
V gene: TRBV10-3
J gene: TRBJ1-2
clone size: .
CDR3 protein: CAISEQGNGYTF
CDR3 DNA: TGTGCCATCAGTGAGCAGGGGAATGGCTACACCTTC

D gene: TRBD1
V gene: TRBV4-2
J gene: TRBJ2-2
clone size: .
CDR3 protein: CASSLFGTGNTGELFF
CDR3 DNA: TGTGCCAGCAGCCTGTTCGGGACAGGGAACACCGGGGAGCTGTTTTTT

D gene: TRBD2
V gene: TRBV19
J gene: TRBJ2-1
clone size: few
CDR3 protein: CASSPRGTSRYNEQFF
CDR3 DNA: TGTGCCAGTAGTCCCAGGGGGACTAGCAGGTACAATGAGCAGTTCTTC

D gene: .
V gene: TRBV29-1
J gene: TRBJ2-6
clone size: .
CDR3 protein: CSVEDAGAGANVLTF
CDR3 DNA: TGCAGCGTTGAAGATGCAGGGGCTGGGGCCAACGTCCTGACTTTC

D gene: .
V gene: TRBV29-1
J gene: TRBJ2-3
clone size: .
CDR3 protein: CSVVRGTDTQYF
CDR3 DNA: TGCAGCGTTGTGAGGGGCACAGATACGCAGTATTTT

D gene: .
V gene: TRBV27
J gene: TRBJ2-3
clone size: .
CDR3 protein: CASSLGVYTDTQYF
CDR3 DNA: TGTGCCAGCAGTTTGGGGGTATACACAGATACGCAGTATTTT

D gene: TRBD1
V gene: TRBV2
J gene: TRBJ1-6
clone size: .
CDR3 protein: CASSVAGQGVSSPLHF
CDR3 DNA: TGTGCCAGCAGCGTAGCCGGACAGGGGGTTTCTTCACCCCTCCACTTT

D gene: .
V gene: TRBV19
J gene: TRBJ2-5
clone size: .
CDR3 protein: CASRSGGGETQYF
CDR3 DNA: TGTGCCAGTAGAAGCGGAGGCGGAGAGACCCAGTACTTC

D gene: .
V gene: TRBV19
J gene: TRBJ2-5
clone size: .
CDR3 protein: CASSRGPPPAETQYF
CDR3 DNA: TGTGCCAGTAGTCGCGGACCCCCACCCGCGGAGACCCAGTACTTC

D gene: .
V gene: TRBV9
J gene: TRBJ1-6
clone size: .
CDR3 protein: CASSVGGRNSPLHF
CDR3 DNA: TGTGCCAGCAGCGTCGGGGGGAGGAATTCACCCCTCCACTTT

D gene: TRBD1
V gene: TRBV7-2
J gene: TRBJ2-7
clone size: .
CDR3 protein: CASSQDRGAYEQYF
CDR3 DNA: TGTGCCAGCAGCCAGGACAGGGGTGCCTACGAGCAGTACTTC

D gene: .
V gene: TRBV6-1
J gene: TRBJ1-5
clone size: .
CDR3 protein: CASSAYRVGQPQHF
CDR3 DNA: TGTGCCAGCAGCGCGTACAGGGTAGGTCAGCCCCAGCATTTT

D gene: .
V gene: TRBV29-1
J gene: TRBJ1-2
clone size: .
CDR3 protein: CSVEGVGGYTF
CDR3 DNA: TGCAGCGTTGAGGGGGTCGGCGGCTACACCTTC

D gene: .
V gene: TRBV30
J gene: TRBJ1-5
clone size: few
CDR3 protein: CAWSVKEGVLSNQPQHF
CDR3 DNA: TGTGCCTGGAGTGTTAAGGAGGGGGTTCTTAGCAATCAGCCCCAGCATTTT

D gene: .
V gene: TRBV9
J gene: TRBJ1-3
clone size: .
CDR3 protein: CASSVEEGQGNTIYF
CDR3 DNA: TGTGCCAGCAGCGTAGAGGAAGGGCAGGGAAACACCATATATTTT

D gene: TRBD2
V gene: TRBV7-2
J gene: TRBJ2-7
clone size: .
CDR3 protein: CASSLPAGGYGYEQYF
CDR3 DNA: TGTGCCAGCAGCTTACCAGCGGGGGGGTATGGGTACGAGCAGTACTTC

D gene: TRBD1
V gene: TRBV5-1
J gene: TRBJ1-1
clone size: .
CDR3 protein: CASSSSGTAGTEAFF
CDR3 DNA: TGCGCCAGCAGCTCGTCCGGGACAGCGGGCACTGAAGCTTTCTTT

D gene: .
V gene: TRBV7-2
J gene: TRBJ1-4
clone size: .
CDR3 protein: CASRSGNVEKLFF
CDR3 DNA: TGTGCCAGCCGATCGGGAAACGTCGAAAAACTGTTTTTT

D gene: TRBD2
V gene: TRBV7-8
J gene: TRBJ2-3
clone size: .
CDR3 protein: CASSSGVIRTDTQYF
CDR3 DNA: TGTGCCAGCAGTAGCGGGGTGATCCGCACAGATACGCAGTATTTT

D gene: TRBD1
V gene: TRBV7-2
J gene: TRBJ2-4
clone size: .
CDR3 protein: CASSKGTAAGNIQYF
CDR3 DNA: TGTGCCAGCAGCAAAGGGACAGCGGCTGGAAACATTCAGTACTTC

D gene: TRBD2
V gene: TRBV5-1
J gene: TRBJ2-1
clone size: .
CDR3 protein: CASSRRVAGEPNEQFF
CDR3 DNA: TGCGCCAGCAGCCGTCGGGTAGCGGGGGAACCCAATGAGCAGTTCTTC

D gene: TRBD1
V gene: TRBV9
J gene: TRBJ2-3
clone size: .
CDR3 protein: CASSTGETDTQYF
CDR3 DNA: TGTGCCAGTTCGACAGGGGAGACAGATACGCAGTATTTT

D gene: .
V gene: TRBV10-3
J gene: TRBJ2-4
clone size: once
CDR3 protein: CAISDADLAKNIQYF
CDR3 DNA: TGTGCCATCAGTGATGCCGACTTAGCCAAAAACATTCAGTACTTC

D gene: .
V gene: TRBV5-1
J gene: TRBJ2-7
clone size: .
CDR3 protein: CASSLDGFTYEQYF
CDR3 DNA: TGCGCCAGCAGCTTGGACGGGTTCACCTACGAGCAGTACTTC

D gene: .
V gene: TRBV6-6
J gene: TRBJ2-7
clone size: .
CDR3 protein: CASSPLGGTYEQYF
CDR3 DNA: TGTGCCAGCAGTCCCCTGGGGGGCACTTACGAGCAGTACTTC

D gene: .
V gene: TRBV9
J gene: TRBJ2-2
clone size: .
CDR3 protein: CASSVEPSRGPGELFF
CDR3 DNA: TGTGCCAGCAGCGTAGAGCCCAGTCGGGGTCCCGGGGAGCTGTTTTTT

D gene: .
V gene: TRBV4-1
J gene: TRBJ2-3
clone size: .
CDR3 protein: CASSQEGLSVGTDTQYF
CDR3 DNA: TGCGCCAGCAGCCAAGAAGGACTTTCGGTCGGCACAGATACGCAGTATTTT

D gene: TRBD2
V gene: TRBV7-9
J gene: TRBJ2-1
clone size: .
CDR3 protein: CASLSGNPGDEQFF
CDR3 DNA: TGTGCCAGCCTGAGCGGGAACCCTGGAGATGAGCAGTTCTTC

D gene: TRBD1
V gene: TRBV4-3
J gene: TRBJ1-2
clone size: .
CDR3 protein: CASSQDADRGSGYTF
CDR3 DNA: TGCGCCAGCAGCCAAGATGCGGACAGGGGATCCGGCTACACCTTC

D gene: .
V gene: TRBV7-2
J gene: TRBJ1-1
clone size: .
CDR3 protein: CASSSRGADTEAFF
CDR3 DNA: TGTGCCAGCAGCTCACGGGGGGCTGACACTGAAGCTTTCTTT

D gene: TRBD2
V gene: TRBV4-2
J gene: TRBJ2-2
clone size: .
CDR3 protein: CASRRPGGDTGELFF
CDR3 DNA: TGTGCCAGCAGACGTCCCGGGGGGGACACCGGGGAGCTGTTTTTT

D gene: .
V gene: TRBV18
J gene: TRBJ1-2
clone size: .
CDR3 protein: CASSPSVGGQDGYTF
CDR3 DNA: TGTGCCAGCTCACCATCCGTGGGGGGCCAGGATGGCTACACCTTC

D gene: .
V gene: TRBV7-9
J gene: TRBJ1-5
clone size: .
CDR3 protein: CASSPGGQPQHF
CDR3 DNA: TGTGCCAGCAGCCCCGGGGGACAGCCCCAGCATTTT

D gene: .
V gene: TRBV5-1
J gene: TRBJ1-4
clone size: .
CDR3 protein: CASSPQGRAEKLFF
CDR3 DNA: TGCGCCAGCAGCCCCCAGGGTCGGGCTGAAAAACTGTTTTTT

D gene: .
V gene: TRBV9
J gene: TRBJ1-4
clone size: .
CDR3 protein: CASSVGGSTNEKLFF
CDR3 DNA: TGTGCCAGCAGCGTAGGGGGTAGCACTAATGAAAAACTGTTTTTT

D gene: .
V gene: TRBV5-1
J gene: TRBJ1-6
clone size: few
CDR3 protein: CASSLKRGSYNSPLHF
CDR3 DNA: TGCGCCAGCAGCTTGAAGAGGGGGTCTTATAATTCACCCCTCCACTTT

D gene: .
V gene: TRBV14
J gene: TRBJ2-2
clone size: .
CDR3 protein: CASSRSPTGELFF
CDR3 DNA: TGTGCCAGCAGTCGGAGCCCCACCGGGGAGCTGTTTTTT